This T cell receptor beta chain derives from a study of shared clonotypes between healthy human individuals. It was 200 ng DNA, 25,000 to 35,000 T cell genomes, that sorted-subset replicate PCRs used. Sequencing was performed with immunoSEQ multiplex PCR; in TCRdb, only in-frame clones are kept and a portion is missing. The sample has around 560,000 clones, roughly 95% seen once; the top ten hold over 0.09%. This clone was counted once. V was pared by 5 bases and J by 5 bases, with 9 bases of the junction left unmatched. The CDR3 extends over 16 amino acids. CDR1 and CDR2 from the germline V gene are PRHDT and FYEKMQ (reference sequence). Naive CD8 isolation took CD45RO-negative cells positively selected for CCR7 and excluded terminally differentiated effector memory CD45RA+ cells. Recent vaccinations or acute infections were absent in the healthy HIV-negative adult donors. Every contributor of samples was a Caucasian grown-up residing in Nashville, Tennessee.

This rearrangement joins TRBV13 to TRBJ2-1; 10 bases map to TRBD2. The source of this sequence is a woman in her thirties in good health. Specimen: naive CD8+ T cells sorted from blood. The CDR3 here is CASSPTGTSANNEQFF. The CDR3 DNA reads as TGTGCCAGCAGCCCTACCGGGACTAGCGCCAACAATGAGCAGTTCTTC. Full variable domain (remainder filled in from reference TRBV13 and TRBJ2-1): AAGVIQSPRHLIKEKRETATLKCYPIPRHDTVYWYQQGPGQDPQFLISFYEKMQSDKGSIPDRFSAQQFSDYHSELNMSSLELGDSALYFCASSPTGTSANNEQFFGPGTRLTVL.